This T cell receptor (beta chain) originates from a study of blood T cell repertoires in COVID-19. Study-wide context: The study drew acute and convalescent COVID-19 samples from the United States, Italy and Spain.

The germline gives CDR1 LNHDA, CDR2 SQIVND (reference sequence). The trim removed 4 bases at V and 5 bases at J, leaving 17 bases unmatched. The length of the CDR3 is 18 residues. Clinical history as reported by participants underpinned cohort assignment. Original processing notes: Reference gene primer amplification gave estimated nucleated cell counts. Repertoires were generated with immunoSEQ multiplex PCR, while TCRdb's copy carries only in-frame clones and drops some. V and J calls plus clone size are reproduced from that table; the DNA served to infer D and trimming. This table holds about 230,000 clones, roughly 89% found once.

Source material: PBMCs or T cells enriched from blood (not recorded which). The sequence came from a woman in her 30s with acute COVID-19. This rearrangement joins TRBV19 to TRBJ1-1, with 9 bases fitting TRBD1. For the CDR3, the DNA is TGTGCCAGTAGTAAGGGGGAAAGTGGGACAGGGAGAGGAACTGAAGCTTTCTTT. Encoded protein: CASSKGESGTGRGTEAFF.